This T cell receptor beta chain is drawn from a study of blood T cell repertoires in COVID-19. Study background: The United States, Italy and Spain provided the acute and convalescent COVID-19 samples. PBMCs, B-cell-depleted T cells, or T cells were the source of the cDNA or gDNA that made up the material.

In the source study's methods: Cell counts per sample came from amplifying reference gene primers. Clones were read by immunoSEQ multiplex PCR, and TCRdb kept only the in-frame ones, dropping some. V and J calls and clone size are copied from that table; D and trimming were computed from the DNA. The table shows more than 45,000 clones, with about nine tenths occurring only once. Germline CDR1 is LNHDA and CDR2 is SQIVND (reference sequence). The CDR3 is made up of 16 amino acids. Trimming shortened V by 3 bases and J by 3 bases, and 17 bases separated the two germline ends. This receptor was obtained from a man in his sixties or seventies with acute or convalescent COVID-19. The sequencing input was peripheral blood. V usage is TRBV19 and J usage is TRBJ1-1; tentative D call: TRBD1 (5 bases). The CDR3 is CASSMYSGSEYTEAFF. CDR3 bases: TGTGCCAGTAGTATGTATTCAGGGTCCGAGTACACTGAAGCTTTCTTT.